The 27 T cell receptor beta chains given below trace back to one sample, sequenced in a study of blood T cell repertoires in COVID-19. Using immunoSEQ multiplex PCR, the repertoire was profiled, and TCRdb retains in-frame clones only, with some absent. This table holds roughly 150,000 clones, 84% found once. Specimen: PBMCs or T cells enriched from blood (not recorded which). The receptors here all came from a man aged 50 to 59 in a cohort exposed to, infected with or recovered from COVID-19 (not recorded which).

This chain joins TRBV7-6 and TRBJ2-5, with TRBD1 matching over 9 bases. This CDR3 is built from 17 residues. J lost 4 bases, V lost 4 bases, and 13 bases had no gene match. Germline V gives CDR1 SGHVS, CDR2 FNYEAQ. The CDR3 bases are TGTGCCAGCAGCTCCATTGGGGGGACAGGGCCGGGAGAGACCCAGTACTTC. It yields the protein CASSSIGGTGPGETQYF.

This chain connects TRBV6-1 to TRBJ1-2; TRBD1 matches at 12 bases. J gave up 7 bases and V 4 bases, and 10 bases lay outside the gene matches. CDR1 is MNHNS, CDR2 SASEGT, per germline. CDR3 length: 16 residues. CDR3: CASSAHPGQGAFGYTF. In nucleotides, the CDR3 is TGTGCCAGCAGTGCGCACCCGGGACAGGGGGCGTTTGGCTACACCTTC.

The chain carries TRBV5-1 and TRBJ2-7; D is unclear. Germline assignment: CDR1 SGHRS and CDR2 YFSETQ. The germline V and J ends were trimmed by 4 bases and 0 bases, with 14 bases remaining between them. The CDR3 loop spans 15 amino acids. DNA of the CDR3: TGCGCCAGCAGCCTTGATGGCTCATCCTCCTACGAGCAGTACTTC. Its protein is CASSLDGSSSYEQYF. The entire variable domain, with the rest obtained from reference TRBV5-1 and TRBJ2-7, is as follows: KAGVTQTPRYLIKTRGQQVTLSCSPISGHRSVSWYQQTPGQGLQFLFEYFSETQRNKGNFPGRFSGRQFSNSRSEMNVSTLELGDSALYLCASSLDGSSSYEQYFGPGTRLTVT.

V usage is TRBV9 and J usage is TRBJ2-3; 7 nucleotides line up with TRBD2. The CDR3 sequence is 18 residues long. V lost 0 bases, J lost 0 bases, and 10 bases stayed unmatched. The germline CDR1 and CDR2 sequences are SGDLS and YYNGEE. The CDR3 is CASSVAPGGISSTDTQYF. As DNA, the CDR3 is TGTGCCAGCAGCGTAGCCCCGGGAGGAATCTCTAGCACAGATACGCAGTATTTT.

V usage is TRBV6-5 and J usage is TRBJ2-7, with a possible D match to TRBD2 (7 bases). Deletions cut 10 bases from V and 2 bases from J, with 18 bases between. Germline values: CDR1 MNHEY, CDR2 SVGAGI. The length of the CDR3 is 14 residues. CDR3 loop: CAITGRGAPYEQYF. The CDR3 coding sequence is TGTGCCATCACAGGGAGGGGAGCTCCCTACGAGCAGTACTTC.

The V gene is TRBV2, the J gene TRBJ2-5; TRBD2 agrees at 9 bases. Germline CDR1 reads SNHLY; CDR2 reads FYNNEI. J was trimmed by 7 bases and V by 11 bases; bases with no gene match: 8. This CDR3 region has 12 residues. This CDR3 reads CASRAGGVTQYF. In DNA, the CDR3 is TGTGCCTCCCGGGCGGGGGGGGTGACCCAGTACTTC.

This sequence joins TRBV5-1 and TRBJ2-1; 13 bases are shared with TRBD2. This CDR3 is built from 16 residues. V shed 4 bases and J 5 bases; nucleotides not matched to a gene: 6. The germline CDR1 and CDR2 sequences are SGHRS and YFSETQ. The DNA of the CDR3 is TGCGCCAGCAGCGCCCGACTAGCGGGGGGACACAATGAGCAGTTCTTC. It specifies CASSARLAGGHNEQFF.

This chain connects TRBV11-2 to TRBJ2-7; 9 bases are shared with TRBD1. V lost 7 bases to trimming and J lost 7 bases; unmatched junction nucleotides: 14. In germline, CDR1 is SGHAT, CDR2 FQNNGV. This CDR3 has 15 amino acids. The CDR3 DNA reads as TGTGCCAGCAACCTCGCAGGGACAGGGTTTGAAGAGCAGTACTTC. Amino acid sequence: CASNLAGTGFEEQYF.

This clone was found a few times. The CDR3 loop is CASSLAVSYEQYF. DNA of the CDR3: TGTGCCAGCAGCTTAGCGGTCAGCTACGAGCAGTACTTC. J is TRBJ2-7 and V is TRBV7-9; D is unresolved. The CDR3 is 13 residues long. Germline loops: CDR1 SEHNR, CDR2 FQNEAQ (reference sequence). V lost 0 bases and J lost 3, with 6 bases in between.

The DNA of the CDR3 is TGTGCCTGGACCTCAGGGGGCCTAAGTGGGGAGACCCAGTACTTC. Its translation is CAWTSGGLSGETQYF. The chain recombines TRBV30 with TRBJ2-5, with 8 bases that match TRBD1. Looked up from germline, CDR1 is GTSNPN and CDR2 is SVGIG (reference sequence). There are 15 residues in the CDR3. V lost 4 bases, J lost 5 bases, and 12 bases stayed unmatched.

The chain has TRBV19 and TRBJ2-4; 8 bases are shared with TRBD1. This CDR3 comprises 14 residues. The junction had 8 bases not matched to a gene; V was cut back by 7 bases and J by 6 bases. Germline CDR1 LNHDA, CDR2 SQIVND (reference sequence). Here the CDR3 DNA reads TGTGCCAGTACGATCCAGGGGGCAGGAAACATTCAGTACTTC. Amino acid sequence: CASTIQGAGNIQYF.

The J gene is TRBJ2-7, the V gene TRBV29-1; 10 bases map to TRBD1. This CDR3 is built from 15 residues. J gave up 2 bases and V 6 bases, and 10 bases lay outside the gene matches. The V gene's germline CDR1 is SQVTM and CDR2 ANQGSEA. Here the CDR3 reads CSVQTGTGEPYEQYF. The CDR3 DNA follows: TGCAGCGTCCAAACCGGGACAGGGGAGCCCTACGAGCAGTACTTC.

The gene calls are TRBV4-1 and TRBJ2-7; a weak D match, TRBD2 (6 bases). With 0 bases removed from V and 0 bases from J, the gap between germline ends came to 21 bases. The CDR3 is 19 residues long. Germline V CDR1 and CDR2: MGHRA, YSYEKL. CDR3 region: CASSQDSGLGTFTSYEQYF. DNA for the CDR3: TGCGCCAGCAGCCAAGATTCGGGACTGGGAACCTTCACCTCCTACGAGCAGTACTTC.

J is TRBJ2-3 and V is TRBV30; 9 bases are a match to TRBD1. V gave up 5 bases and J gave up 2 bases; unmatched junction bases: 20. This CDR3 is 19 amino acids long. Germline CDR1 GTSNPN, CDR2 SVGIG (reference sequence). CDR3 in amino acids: CAWGTLTGGVSCFTDTQYF. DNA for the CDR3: TGTGCCTGGGGAACCCTGACAGGGGGTGTCTCGTGCTTCACAGATACGCAGTATTTT.

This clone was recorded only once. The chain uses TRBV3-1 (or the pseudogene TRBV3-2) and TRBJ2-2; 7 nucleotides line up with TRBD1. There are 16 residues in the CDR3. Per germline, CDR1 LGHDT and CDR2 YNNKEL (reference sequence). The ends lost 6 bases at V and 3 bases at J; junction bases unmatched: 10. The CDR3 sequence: CASSPGTAFHTGELFF. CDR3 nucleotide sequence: TGTGCCAGCAGTCCCGGGACAGCCTTCCACACCGGGGAGCTGTTTTTT.

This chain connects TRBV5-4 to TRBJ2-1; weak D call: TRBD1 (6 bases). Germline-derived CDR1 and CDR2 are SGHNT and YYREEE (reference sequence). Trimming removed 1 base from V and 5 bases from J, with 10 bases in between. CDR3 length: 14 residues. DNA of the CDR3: TGTGCCAGCAGCTTGTCTGGACAGCACAATGAGCAGTTCTTC. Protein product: CASSLSGQHNEQFF. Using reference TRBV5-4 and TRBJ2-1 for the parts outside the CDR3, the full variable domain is ETGVTQSPTHLIKTRGQQVTLRCSSQSGHNTVSWYQQALGQGPQFIFQYYREEENGRGNFPPRFSGLQFPNYSSELNVNALELDDSALYLCASSLSGQHNEQFFGPGTRLTVL.

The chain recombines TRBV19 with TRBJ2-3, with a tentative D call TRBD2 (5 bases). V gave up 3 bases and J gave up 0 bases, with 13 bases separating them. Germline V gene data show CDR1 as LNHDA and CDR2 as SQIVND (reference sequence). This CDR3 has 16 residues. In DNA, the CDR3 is TGTGCCAGTAGTATGGCAGCGGCTGGGAGCACAGATACGCAGTATTTT. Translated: CASSMAAAGSTDTQYF.

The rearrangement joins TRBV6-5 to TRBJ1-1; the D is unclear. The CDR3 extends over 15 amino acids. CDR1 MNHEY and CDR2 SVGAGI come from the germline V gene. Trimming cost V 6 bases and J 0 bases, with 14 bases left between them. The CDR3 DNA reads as TGTGCCAGCAGCCTCATCCGAGCGATGAACACTGAAGCTTTCTTT. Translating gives CASSLIRAMNTEAFF.

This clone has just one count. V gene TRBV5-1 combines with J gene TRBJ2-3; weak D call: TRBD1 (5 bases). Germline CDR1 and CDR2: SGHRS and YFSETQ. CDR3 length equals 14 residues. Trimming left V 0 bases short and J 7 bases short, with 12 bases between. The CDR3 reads CASSLEGIGNTQYF. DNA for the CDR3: TGCGCCAGCAGCTTGGAGGGGATAGGAAATACGCAGTATTTT.

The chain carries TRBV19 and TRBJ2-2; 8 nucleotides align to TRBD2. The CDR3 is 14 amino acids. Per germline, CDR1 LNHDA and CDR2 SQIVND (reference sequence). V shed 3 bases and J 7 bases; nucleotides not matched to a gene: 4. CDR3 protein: CASSILAGYGELFF. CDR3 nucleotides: TGTGCCAGTAGTATCTTAGCGGGGTACGGGGAGCTGTTTTTT.

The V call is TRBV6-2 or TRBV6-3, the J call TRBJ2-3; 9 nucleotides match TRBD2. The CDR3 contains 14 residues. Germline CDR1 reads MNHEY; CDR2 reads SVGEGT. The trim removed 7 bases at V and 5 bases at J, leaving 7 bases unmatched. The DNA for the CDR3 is TGTGCCAGCACCCCGGGACTAGCAGGAGATACGCAGTATTTT. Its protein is CASTPGLAGDTQYF.

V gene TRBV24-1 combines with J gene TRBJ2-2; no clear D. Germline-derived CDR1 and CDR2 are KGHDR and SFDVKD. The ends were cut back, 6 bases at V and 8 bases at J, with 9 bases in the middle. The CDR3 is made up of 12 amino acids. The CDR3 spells CATSTQSGELFF. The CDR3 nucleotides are TGTGCCACCAGTACCCAGTCTGGGGAGCTGTTTTTT.

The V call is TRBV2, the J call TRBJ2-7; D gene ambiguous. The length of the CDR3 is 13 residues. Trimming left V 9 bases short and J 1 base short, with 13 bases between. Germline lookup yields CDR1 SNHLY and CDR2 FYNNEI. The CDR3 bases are TGTGCCAGTCTAATAGCTAAGTCCTACGAGCAGTACTTC. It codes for CASLIAKSYEQYF. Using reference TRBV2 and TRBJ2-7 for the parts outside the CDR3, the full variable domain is EPEVTQTPSHQVTQMGQEVILRCVPISNHLYFYWYRQILGQKVEFLVSFYNNEISEKSEIFDDQFSVERPDGSNFTLKIRSTKLEDSAMYFCASLIAKSYEQYFGPGTRLTVT.

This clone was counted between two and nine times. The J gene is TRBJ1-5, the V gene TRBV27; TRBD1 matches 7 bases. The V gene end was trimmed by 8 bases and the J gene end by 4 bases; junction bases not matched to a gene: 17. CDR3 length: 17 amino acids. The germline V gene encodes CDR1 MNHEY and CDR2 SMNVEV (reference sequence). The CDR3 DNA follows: TGTGCCAGCCGACGATCCACAGGGGTTCTTCAGAATCAGCCCCAGCATTTT. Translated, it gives CASRRSTGVLQNQPQHF.

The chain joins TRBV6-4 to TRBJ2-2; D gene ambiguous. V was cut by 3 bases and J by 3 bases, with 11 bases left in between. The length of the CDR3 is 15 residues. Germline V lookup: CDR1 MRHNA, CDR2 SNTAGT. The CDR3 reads CASSEEMTYTGELFF. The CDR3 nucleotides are TGTGCCAGCAGTGAGGAGATGACTTACACCGGGGAGCTGTTTTTT.

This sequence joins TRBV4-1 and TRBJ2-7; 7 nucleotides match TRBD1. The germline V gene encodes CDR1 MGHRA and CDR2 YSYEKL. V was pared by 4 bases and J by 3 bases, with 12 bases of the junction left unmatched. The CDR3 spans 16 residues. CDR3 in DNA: TGCGCCAGCAGCCCCGACGGACAGGACCGTTTCTACGAGCAGTACTTC. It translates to CASSPDGQDRFYEQYF.

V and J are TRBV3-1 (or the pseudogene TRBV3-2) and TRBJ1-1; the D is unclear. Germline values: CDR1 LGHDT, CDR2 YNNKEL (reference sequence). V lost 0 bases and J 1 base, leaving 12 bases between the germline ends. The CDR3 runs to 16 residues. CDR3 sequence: CASSQERGRGNTEAFF. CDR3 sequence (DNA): TGTGCCAGCAGCCAAGAAAGAGGGCGAGGGAACACTGAAGCTTTCTTT.